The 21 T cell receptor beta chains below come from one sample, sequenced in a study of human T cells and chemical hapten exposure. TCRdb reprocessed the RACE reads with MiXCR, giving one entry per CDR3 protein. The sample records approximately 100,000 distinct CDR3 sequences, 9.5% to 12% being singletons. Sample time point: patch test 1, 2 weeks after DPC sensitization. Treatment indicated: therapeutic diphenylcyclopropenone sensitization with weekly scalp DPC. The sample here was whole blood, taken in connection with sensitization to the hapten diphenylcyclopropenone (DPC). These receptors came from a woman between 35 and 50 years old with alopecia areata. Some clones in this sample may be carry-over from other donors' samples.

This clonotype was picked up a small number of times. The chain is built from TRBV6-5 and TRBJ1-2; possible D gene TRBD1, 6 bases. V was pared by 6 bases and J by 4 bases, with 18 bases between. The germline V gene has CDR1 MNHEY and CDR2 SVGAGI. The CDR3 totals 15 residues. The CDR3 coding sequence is TGTGCCAGCAGACGACGACAGGCTTGGGGCTATGGCTACACCTTC. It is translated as CASRRRQAWGYGYTF.

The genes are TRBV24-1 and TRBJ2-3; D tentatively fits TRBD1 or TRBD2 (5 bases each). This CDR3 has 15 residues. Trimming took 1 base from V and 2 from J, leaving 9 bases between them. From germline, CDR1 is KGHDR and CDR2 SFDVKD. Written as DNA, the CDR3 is TGTGCCACCAGTGATTTCTCGGGACCCACAGATACGCAGTATTTT. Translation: CATSDFSGPTDTQYF.

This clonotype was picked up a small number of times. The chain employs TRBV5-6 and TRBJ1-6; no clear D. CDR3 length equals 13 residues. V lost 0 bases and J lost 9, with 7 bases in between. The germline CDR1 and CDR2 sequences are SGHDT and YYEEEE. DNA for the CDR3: TGTGCCAGCAGCTTGGCCGGGAGTTCACCCCTCCACTTT. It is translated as CASSLAGSSPLHF.

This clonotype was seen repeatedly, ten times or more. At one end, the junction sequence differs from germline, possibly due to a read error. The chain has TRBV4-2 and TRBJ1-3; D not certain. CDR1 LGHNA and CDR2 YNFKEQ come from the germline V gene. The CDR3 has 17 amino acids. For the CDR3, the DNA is TGTGCCAGCAGCCAAGTAAGGTCAGACGTCTCTGAAAACACCATATATTTT. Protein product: CASSQVRSDVSENTIYF.

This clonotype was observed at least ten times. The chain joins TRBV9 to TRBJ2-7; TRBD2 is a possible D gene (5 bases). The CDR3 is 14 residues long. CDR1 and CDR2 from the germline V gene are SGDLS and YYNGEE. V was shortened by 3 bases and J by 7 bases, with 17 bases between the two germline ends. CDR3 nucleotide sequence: TGTGCCAGCAGCGGCCCCGGGATAGCAAGAGAGCAGTACTTC. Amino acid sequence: CASSGPGIAREQYF. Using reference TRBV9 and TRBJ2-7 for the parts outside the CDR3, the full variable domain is DSGVTQTPKHLITATGQRVTLRCSPRSGDLSVYWYQQSLDQGLQFLIQYYNGEERAKGNILERFSAQQFPDLHSELNLSSLELGDSALYFCASSGPGIAREQYFGPGTRLTVT.

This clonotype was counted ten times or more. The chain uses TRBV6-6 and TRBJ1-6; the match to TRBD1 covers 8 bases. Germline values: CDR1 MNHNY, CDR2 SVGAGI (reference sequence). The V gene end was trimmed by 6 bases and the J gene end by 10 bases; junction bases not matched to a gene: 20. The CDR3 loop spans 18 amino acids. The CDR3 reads CASSPLPPGQVVGSPLHF. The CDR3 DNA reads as TGTGCCAGCAGCCCCCTCCCGCCGGGACAGGTGGTAGGATCACCCCTCCACTTT.

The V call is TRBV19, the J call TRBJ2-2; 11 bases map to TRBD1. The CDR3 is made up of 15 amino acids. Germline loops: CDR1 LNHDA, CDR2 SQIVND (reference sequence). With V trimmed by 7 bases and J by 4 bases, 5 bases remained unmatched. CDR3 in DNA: TGTGCCAGTACGGTCGGACAGGGGGCCACCGGGGAGCTGTTTTTT. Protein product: CASTVGQGATGELFF. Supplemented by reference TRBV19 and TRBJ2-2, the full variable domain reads DGGITQSPKYLFRKEGQNVTLSCEQNLNHDAMYWYRQDPGQGLRLIYYSQIVNDFQKGDIAEGYSVSREKKESFPLTVTSAQKNPTAFYLCASTVGQGATGELFFGEGSRLTVL.

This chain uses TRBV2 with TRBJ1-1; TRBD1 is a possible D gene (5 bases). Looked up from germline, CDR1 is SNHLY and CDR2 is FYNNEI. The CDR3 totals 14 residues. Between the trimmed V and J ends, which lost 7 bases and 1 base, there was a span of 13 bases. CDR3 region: CASTERGTNTEAFF. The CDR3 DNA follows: TGTGCCAGCACCGAACGGGGCACGAACACTGAAGCTTTCTTT.

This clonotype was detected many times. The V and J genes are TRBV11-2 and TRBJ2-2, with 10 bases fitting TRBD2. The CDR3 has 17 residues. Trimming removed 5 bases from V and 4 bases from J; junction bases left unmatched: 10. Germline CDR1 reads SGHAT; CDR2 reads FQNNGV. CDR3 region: CASSPSGSGGTTGELFF. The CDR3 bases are TGTGCCAGCAGCCCGAGCGGTAGCGGGGGGACCACCGGGGAGCTGTTTTTT. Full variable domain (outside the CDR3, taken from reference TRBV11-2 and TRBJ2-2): EAGVAQSPRYKIIEKRQSVAFWCNPISGHATLYWYQQILGQGPKLLIQFQNNGVVDDSQLPKDRFSAERLKGVDSTLKIQPAKLEDSAVYLCASSPSGSGGTTGELFFGEGSRLTVL.

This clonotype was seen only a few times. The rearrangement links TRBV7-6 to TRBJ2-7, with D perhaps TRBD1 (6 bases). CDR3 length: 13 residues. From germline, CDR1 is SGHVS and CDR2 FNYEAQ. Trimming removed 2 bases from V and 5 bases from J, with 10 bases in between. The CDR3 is CASSLQAGDEQYF. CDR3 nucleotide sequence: TGTGCCAGCAGCTTACAGGCAGGGGACGAGCAGTACTTC.

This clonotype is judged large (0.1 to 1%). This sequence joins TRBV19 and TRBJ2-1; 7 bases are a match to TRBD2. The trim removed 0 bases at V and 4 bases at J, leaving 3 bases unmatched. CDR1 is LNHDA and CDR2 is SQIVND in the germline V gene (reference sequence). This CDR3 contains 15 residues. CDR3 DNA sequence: TGTGCCAGTAGTATAGATGGGGGGGTTTACAATGAGCAGTTCTTC. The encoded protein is CASSIDGGVYNEQFF.

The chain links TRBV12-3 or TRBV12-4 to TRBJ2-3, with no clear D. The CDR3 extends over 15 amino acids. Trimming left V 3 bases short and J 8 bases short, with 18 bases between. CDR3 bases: TGTGCCAGCAGTTTCAGTCCAGCGAATGGCGGTACGCAGTATTTT. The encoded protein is CASSFSPANGGTQYF.

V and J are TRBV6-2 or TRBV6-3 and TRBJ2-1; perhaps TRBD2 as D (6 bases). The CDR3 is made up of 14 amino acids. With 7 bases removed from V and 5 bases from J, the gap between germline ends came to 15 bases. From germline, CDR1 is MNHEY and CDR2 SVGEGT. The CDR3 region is CASIGGTRDNEQFF. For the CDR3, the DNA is TGTGCCAGCATTGGGGGGACCCGGGACAATGAGCAGTTCTTC.

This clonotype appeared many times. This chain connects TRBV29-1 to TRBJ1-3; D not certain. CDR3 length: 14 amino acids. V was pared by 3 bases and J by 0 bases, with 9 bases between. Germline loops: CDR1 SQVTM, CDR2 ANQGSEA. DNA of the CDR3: TGCAGCGTTGATTCGGATAGCTCTGGAAACACCATATATTTT. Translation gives CSVDSDSSGNTIYF.

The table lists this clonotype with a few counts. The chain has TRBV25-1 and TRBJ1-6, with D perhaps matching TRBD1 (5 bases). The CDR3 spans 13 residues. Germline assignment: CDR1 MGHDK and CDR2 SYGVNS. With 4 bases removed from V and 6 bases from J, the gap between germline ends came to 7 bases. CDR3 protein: CASSGQINSPLHF. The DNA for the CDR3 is TGTGCCAGCAGTGGACAGATTAATTCACCCCTCCACTTT.

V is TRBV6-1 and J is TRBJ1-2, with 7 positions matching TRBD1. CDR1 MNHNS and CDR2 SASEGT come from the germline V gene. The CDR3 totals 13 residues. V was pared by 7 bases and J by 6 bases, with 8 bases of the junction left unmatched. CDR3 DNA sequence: TGTGCCAGCATCAAGACAGGGAAGGATGGCTACACCTTC. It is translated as CASIKTGKDGYTF.

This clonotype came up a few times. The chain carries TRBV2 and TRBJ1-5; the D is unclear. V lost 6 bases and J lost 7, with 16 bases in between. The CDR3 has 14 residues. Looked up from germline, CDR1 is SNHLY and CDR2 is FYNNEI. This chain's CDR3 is CASRFNSAGQPQHF. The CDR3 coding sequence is TGTGCCAGCAGGTTCAACAGCGCCGGGCAGCCCCAGCATTTT.

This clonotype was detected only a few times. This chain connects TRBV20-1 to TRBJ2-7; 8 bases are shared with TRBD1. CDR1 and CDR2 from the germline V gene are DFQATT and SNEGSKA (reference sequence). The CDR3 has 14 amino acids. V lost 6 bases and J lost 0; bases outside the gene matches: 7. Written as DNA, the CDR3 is TGCAGTGCCGGGCAGGGGGCCGGCTCCTACGAGCAGTACTTC. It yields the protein CSAGQGAGSYEQYF.

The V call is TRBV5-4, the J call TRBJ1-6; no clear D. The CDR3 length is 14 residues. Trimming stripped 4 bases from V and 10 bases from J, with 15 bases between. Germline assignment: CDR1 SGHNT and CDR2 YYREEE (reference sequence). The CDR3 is CASSKRVVDSPLHF. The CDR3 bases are TGTGCCAGCAGCAAGAGGGTGGTTGACTCACCCCTCCACTTT.

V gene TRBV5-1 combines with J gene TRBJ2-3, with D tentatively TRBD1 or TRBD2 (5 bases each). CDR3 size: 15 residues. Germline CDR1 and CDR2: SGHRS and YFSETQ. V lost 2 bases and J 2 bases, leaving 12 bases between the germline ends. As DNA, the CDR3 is TGCGCCAGCAGCTTAGAAACCGGGACCACAGATACGCAGTATTTT. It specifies CASSLETGTTDTQYF.

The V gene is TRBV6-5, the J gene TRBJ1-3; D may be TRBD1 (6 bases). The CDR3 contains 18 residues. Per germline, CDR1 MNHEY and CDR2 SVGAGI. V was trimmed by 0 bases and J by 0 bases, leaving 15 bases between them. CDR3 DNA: TGTGCCAGCAGTTACTCGAGACGGGGGGCGAGCTCTGGAAACACCATATATTTT. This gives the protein CASSYSRRGASSGNTIYF.